A single sample gave rise to the 10 T cell receptor beta chains below, sequenced in a study of beta chain features in type 1 diabetes. All of the isolated RNA was reverse transcribed, so expressed TCRB transcripts were sequenced. TCRdb's table, derived via immunoSEQ multiplex PCR, lists solely in-frame clones and lacks some. This sample has 400,000 to 600,000 clones, with about 30% found just once. The sample consisted of naive CD4+ T cells from blood. The receptors come from a man aged 18 to 30 in good health.

This chain joins TRBV2 and TRBJ1-2, with 7 bases identical to TRBD1. The CDR3 totals 14 residues. Losses at the gene ends were 6 bases for V and 0 bases for J; bases not matched to a gene: 4. Germline values: CDR1 SNHLY, CDR2 FYNNEI. CDR3: CASRVQGTNYGYTF. As DNA, the CDR3 is TGTGCCAGCAGGGTACAGGGGACTAACTATGGCTACACCTTC.

This clone was picked up a small number of times. The chain has TRBV10-3 and TRBJ2-1; TRBD2 aligns across 14 bases. The CDR3 has 14 residues. V dropped 10 bases and J dropped 9; count of bases not matched to a gene: 8. The germline CDR1 and CDR2 sequences are ENHRY and SYGVKD. DNA of the CDR3: TGTGCCACCAGACTAGCGGGAGGGACTAGTGAGCAGTTCTTC. Translation: CATRLAGGTSEQFF.

This clone appeared a few times. The V and J genes are TRBV29-1 and TRBJ1-1; TRBD1 is a possible D gene (5 bases). The CDR3 has 14 residues. V gave up 6 bases and J gave up 0 bases, with 14 bases separating them. Germline CDR1 reads SQVTM; CDR2 reads ANQGSEA. CDR3 nucleotides: TGCAGCGTAGCCGGGACTCCAATGAACACTGAAGCTTTCTTT. Encoded protein: CSVAGTPMNTEAFF. The full variable domain, with the rest looked up from reference TRBV29-1 and TRBJ1-1, is SAVISQKPSRDICQRGTSLTIQCQVDSQVTMMFWYRQQPGQSLTLIATANQGSEATYESGFVIDKFPISRPNLTFSTLTVSNMSPEDSSIYLCSVAGTPMNTEAFFGQGTRLTVV.

The CDR3 here is CASRYVGTGSFEAFF. CDR3 DNA: TGCGCCAGCAGGTACGTTGGGACAGGGTCCTTTGAAGCTTTCTTT. The chain is built from TRBV4-1 and TRBJ1-1, with 9 bases identical to TRBD1. Trimming cost V 6 bases and J 7 bases; bases outside gene matches: 12. Germline-derived CDR1 and CDR2 are MGHRA and YSYEKL. The CDR3 is 15 residues long.

This clone was counted between two and nine times. The chain has TRBV28 and TRBJ2-3; 9 nucleotides agree with TRBD1. The CDR3 is made up of 14 amino acids. Unmatched junction bases numbered 6, after V lost 6 bases and J lost 5 bases. CDR1 MDHEN and CDR2 SYDVKM come from the germline V gene. The DNA for the CDR3 is TGTGCCAGCAGCAATCCGGGACAGGGAGATACGCAGTATTTT. This gives the protein CASSNPGQGDTQYF.

With regard to this clone: The same CDR3 arises from other DNA sequences in this sample as well. This sequence joins TRBV30 and TRBJ2-6, with D hard to call. CDR1 GTSNPN and CDR2 SVGIG come from the germline V gene (reference sequence). V was cut by 3 bases and J by 2 bases, with 5 bases left in between. This CDR3 is 13 amino acids long. In DNA form, the CDR3 reads TGTGCCTGGAGAGTGGCTGGGGCCAACGTCCTGACTTTC. Its protein product is CAWRVAGANVLTF.

The V gene is TRBV7-8, the J gene TRBJ2-3; 7 bases fit TRBD2. The germline V gene encodes CDR1 SGHVS and CDR2 FQNEAQ. The V gene end was trimmed by 5 bases and the J gene end by 1 base; junction bases not matched to a gene: 6. This CDR3 has 15 amino acids. The CDR3 loop is CASSPTSERTDTQYF. CDR3 sequence (DNA): TGTGCCAGCAGCCCAACTAGCGAGCGCACAGATACGCAGTATTTT.

This clone was detected only a few times. The V call is TRBV30, the J call TRBJ2-3; D not certain. CDR3 length: 12 amino acids. Deletions cut 2 bases from V and 9 bases from J, with 12 bases between. The germline V gene encodes CDR1 GTSNPN and CDR2 SVGIG (reference sequence). In nucleotides, the CDR3 is TGTGCCTGGAGTACAGCGTGGGCGACGCAGTATTTT. Residues: CAWSTAWATQYF.

V and J are TRBV7-2 and TRBJ1-5; a possible D gene is TRBD1 (5 bases). The V end was cut by 1 base, the J end by 2 bases, with 9 bases between. The CDR3 spans 15 residues. Looked up from germline, CDR1 is SGHTA and CDR2 is FQGNSA. The CDR3 nucleotides are TGTGCCAGCAGCTTAGGGGGGTCTGGCAATCAGCCCCAGCATTTT. The encoded protein is CASSLGGSGNQPQHF.

This clone came up a few times. The chain uses TRBV30 and TRBJ2-7; no clear D gene. Trimming took off 1 base at V and 6 bases at J, with 16 bases between the two ends. This CDR3 has 14 amino acids. The germline V gene has CDR1 GTSNPN and CDR2 SVGIG (reference sequence). The CDR3 spells CAWSGIRTVVEQYF. In DNA, the CDR3 is TGTGCCTGGAGTGGAATAAGGACCGTAGTCGAGCAGTACTTC. The whole variable domain, remainder taken from reference TRBV30 and TRBJ2-7, is SQTIHQWPATLVQPVGSPLSLECTVEGTSNPNLYWYRQAAGRGLQLLFYSVGIGQISSEVPQNLSASRPQDRQFILSSKKLLLSDSGFYLCAWSGIRTVVEQYFGPGTRLTVT.